Below, 12 T cell receptor beta chains from the same sample are listed, as sequenced in a study of T cells expressing NK-cell markers (TCRdb year 2020). Libraries were prepared through 5' RACE. The sequencer listed for this sample is Illumina HiSeq 2000. TCRdb reprocessed the reads and assigns one entry to each CDR3 protein sequence, leaving out DNA. The table for this sample records 150,000 to 160,000 distinct CDR3 sequences. 37% of the sample is held by the ten biggest clonotypes. The specimen was blood T cells: a sorted CD56 or NKG2C T cell subset, CD4+ or CD8+ T cells, or bulk PBMC T cells (not recorded which). Every receptor here comes from a woman aged 50 to 65 in good health. Donor details come from another sample of the same person, matched by shared clones.

CDR3 sequence: CASSFNPGAIYEQFF. J is TRBJ2-1 and V is TRBV5-1; TCRdb's D call, TRBD2, is unchecked because there is no DNA. Germline CDR1 SGHRS, CDR2 YFSETQ. This CDR3 region has 15 residues. Full variable domain (outside the CDR3, taken from reference TRBV5-1 and TRBJ2-1): KAGVTQTPRYLIKTRGQQVTLSCSPISGHRSVSWYQQTPGQGLQFLFEYFSETQRNKGNFPGRFSGRQFSNSRSEMNVSTLELGDSALYLCASSFNPGAIYEQFFGPGTRLTVL.

The chain couples TRBV6-2 or TRBV6-3 to TRBJ2-3; with no DNA, the TCRdb D assignment of TRBD2 cannot be verified. The CDR3 covers 15 residues. CDR1 is MNHEY, CDR2 SVGEGT, per germline. CDR3: CATIFSGTRTDTQYF.

The chain employs TRBV27 and TRBJ2-1; TCRdb indicates TRBD2, and absent DNA this call remains unverified. The CDR3 sequence is 15 residues long. Germline V gene lookup returns CDR1 MNHEY and CDR2 SMNVEV (reference sequence). The CDR3 sequence: CASSFLPSYSNEQFF.

This chain links TRBV29-1 with TRBJ2-3; TCRdb picks TRBD1, but there is no DNA to check that call. The CDR3 extends over 13 amino acids. The germline V gene has CDR1 SQVTM and CDR2 ANQGSEA. The CDR3 sequence is CSVEPADADTQYF.

V and J are TRBV9 and TRBJ2-1; TCRdb designates TRBD2, a call that cannot be tested without DNA. The length of the CDR3 is 19 residues. CDR1 is SGDLS, CDR2 YYNGEE, per germline. The CDR3 region is CASSVVGTAGGFRYNEQFF.

The rearrangement links TRBV27 to TRBJ2-1; TCRdb reports TRBD1, a call that lacks DNA to check it against. Germline V gene sequence: CDR1 MNHEY, CDR2 SMNVEV (reference sequence). CDR3 length: 13 residues. The CDR3 sequence: CASQGLSYNEQFF.

The chain combines TRBV30 with TRBJ2-5. This CDR3 comprises 14 residues. Germline CDR1 is GTSNPN and CDR2 is SVGIG (reference sequence). The CDR3 loop reads CAWSDDPGQETQYF.

The chain couples TRBV11-3 to TRBJ1-1; TCRdb lists TRBD1, though no DNA is available to test this call. In germline, CDR1 is SGHNT, CDR2 YENEEA. The CDR3 runs to 14 residues. The CDR3 spells CASSHLRDNTEAFF.

The V and J genes are TRBV4-2 and TRBJ2-3; TCRdb proposes TRBD2, but this gene call is untestable without DNA. This CDR3 has 15 amino acids. The germline gives CDR1 LGHNA, CDR2 YNFKEQ. CDR3 sequence reads: CASSQVGAGSDTQYF.

CDR3 amino acids: CASSLTSGETQYF. The chain recombines TRBV19 with TRBJ2-5; the TCRdb call, TRBD2, lacks DNA for checking. Germline values: CDR1 LNHDA, CDR2 SQIVND (reference sequence). This CDR3 has 13 amino acids.

The chain recombines TRBV27 with TRBJ1-1; TCRdb selects TRBD1, and the lack of DNA leaves this call unchecked. CDR1 and CDR2 (germline): MNHEY, SMNVEV (reference sequence). The CDR3 loop spans 15 amino acids. CDR3 in amino acids: CASSLGRRGNTEAFF.

The chain combines TRBV4-1 with TRBJ2-3. This CDR3 has 13 amino acids. Germline V gene sequence: CDR1 MGHRA, CDR2 YSYEKL. The CDR3 loop is CASSQVPADTQYF.